The clone carrying this T cell receptor beta chain appeared a few times. The data are from a study of neoadjuvant anti-PD-1 for oral cavity cancer. Profiled with immunoSEQ multiplex PCR; TCRdb holds only in-frame clones, not every one. The data contain about 7,800 clones, approximately 67% of them singletons. Sample time point: after neoadjuvant nivolumab, at surgical resection. The CDR3 loop spans 14 amino acids. Germline-derived CDR1 and CDR2 are SNHLY and FYNNEI. The germline V and J ends were trimmed by 5 bases and 4 bases, with 12 bases remaining between them. The sample consisted of PBMCs, taken after nivolumab (anti-PD-1) treatment. V and J are TRBV2 and TRBJ1-5; a possible D gene is TRBD1 (5 bases). The clonotype comes from a person between 40 and 79 years old with oral cavity squamous cell carcinoma. CDR3 in DNA: TGTGCCAGCAGTCCAGGGACTTCTAATCAGCCCCAGCATTTT. Amino acids: CASSPGTSNQPQHF.